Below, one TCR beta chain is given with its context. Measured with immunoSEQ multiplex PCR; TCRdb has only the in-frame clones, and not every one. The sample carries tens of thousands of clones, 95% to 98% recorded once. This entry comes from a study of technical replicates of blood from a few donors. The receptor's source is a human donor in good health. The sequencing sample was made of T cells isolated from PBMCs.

The CDR3 loop is CASSGQGGMNTEAFF. The CDR3 nucleotides are TGTGCCAGTAGCGGACAGGGGGGTATGAACACTGAAGCTTTCTTT. The chain carries TRBV19 and TRBJ1-1; 10 nucleotides match TRBD1. The CDR3 extends over 15 amino acids. Losses at the gene ends were 6 bases for V and 0 bases for J; bases not matched to a gene: 4. The V gene's germline CDR1 is LNHDA and CDR2 SQIVND (reference sequence).